This is a list of T cell receptor beta chains from one sample in a study of T cell responses to AZD1222 COVID-19 vaccine. Only in-frame clones appear in the TCRdb table, and some are missing; sequencing was by immunoSEQ multiplex PCR. The table shows roughly 79,000 clones, with about 90% occurring only once. This material consisted of peripheral blood, taken on day 0 of MenACWY control vaccination. The receptor source for this set is an adult in good health. Each CDR3 is given with its conserved first and last residue. Each record gives: CDR3 protein, CDR3 DNA, J gene, clone size, V gene, D gene. A D gene is named only where the DNA matches it firmly. Clone size appears in some rows only: once, few, many, or a class for an expanded clone.

cdr3_aa: CASSLSSAGGTQYF; cdr3_nt: TGTGCCAGCAGTTTATCGTCCGCGGGAGGCACGCAGTACTTC; j_call: TRBJ2-7; clone_size: -; v_call: TRBV27; d_call: TRBD2
cdr3_aa: CATSRVLGQGYGYTF; cdr3_nt: TGTGCCACCAGCAGAGTGCTAGGACAGGGGTATGGCTACACCTTC; j_call: TRBJ1-2; clone_size: -; v_call: TRBV15; d_call: TRBD1
cdr3_aa: CASSEGQFANYGYTF; cdr3_nt: TGTGCCAGCAGTGAGGGACAGTTCGCTAACTATGGCTACACCTTC; j_call: TRBJ1-2; clone_size: -; v_call: TRBV2; d_call: TRBD1
cdr3_aa: CASSEGTSSTDTQYF; cdr3_nt: TGCGCCAGCAGTGAGGGGACTTCTAGCACAGATACGCAGTATTTT; j_call: TRBJ2-3; clone_size: -; v_call: TRBV10-1; d_call: -
cdr3_aa: CASSLSDRRNQPQHF; cdr3_nt: TGTGCCAGCAGCCTATCGGACAGGCGCAATCAGCCCCAGCATTTT; j_call: TRBJ1-5; clone_size: -; v_call: TRBV3-1/TRBV3-2; d_call: TRBD1
cdr3_aa: CASSIGLPGQGFEQYF; cdr3_nt: TGTGCCAGTAGTATAGGCCTCCCGGGACAGGGTTTCGAGCAGTACTTC; j_call: TRBJ2-7; clone_size: -; v_call: TRBV19; d_call: TRBD1
cdr3_aa: CASNGGSSSYNEQFF; cdr3_nt: TGTGCCAGCAACGGGGGGTCGAGCTCCTACAATGAGCAGTTCTTC; j_call: TRBJ2-1; clone_size: -; v_call: TRBV9; d_call: TRBD2
cdr3_aa: CASRTGDTDTQYF; cdr3_nt: TGTGCCAGCAGGACAGGGGACACAGATACGCAGTATTTT; j_call: TRBJ2-3; clone_size: once; v_call: TRBV28; d_call: TRBD1
cdr3_aa: CASSAGGLVKKLFF; cdr3_nt: TGTGCCAGCAGTGCAGGGGGGCTGGTGAAAAAACTGTTTTTT; j_call: TRBJ1-4; clone_size: -; v_call: TRBV28; d_call: TRBD1
cdr3_aa: CATSAERSGAYNEQFF; cdr3_nt: TGTGCCACCAGTGCTGAAAGGAGCGGAGCCTACAATGAGCAGTTCTTC; j_call: TRBJ2-1; clone_size: -; v_call: TRBV24-1; d_call: -
cdr3_aa: CASSLPVGGEAFF; cdr3_nt: TGTGCCAGCAGTTTACCCGTGGGGGGAGAAGCTTTCTTT; j_call: TRBJ1-1; clone_size: -; v_call: TRBV28; d_call: -
cdr3_aa: CASSATGGWYGYTF; cdr3_nt: TGTGCCAGCAGCGCGACAGGGGGCTGGTATGGCTACACCTTC; j_call: TRBJ1-2; clone_size: -; v_call: TRBV28; d_call: TRBD1
cdr3_aa: CASSKDQGNEKLFF; cdr3_nt: TGTGCCAGCTCGAAGGACCAGGGAAATGAAAAACTGTTTTTT; j_call: TRBJ1-4; clone_size: -; v_call: TRBV18; d_call: -
cdr3_aa: CATSPGYSGNTIYF; cdr3_nt: TGTGCCACCAGCCCGGGATACTCTGGAAACACCATATATTTT; j_call: TRBJ1-3; clone_size: -; v_call: TRBV24-1; d_call: -
cdr3_aa: CASSLAGNEKLFF; cdr3_nt: TGTGCCAGCAGCTTAGCTGGGAATGAAAAACTGTTTTTT; j_call: TRBJ1-4; clone_size: once; v_call: TRBV7-9; d_call: -
cdr3_aa: CASSLFALDTGELFF; cdr3_nt: TGCGCCAGCAGCTTGTTTGCTTTAGACACCGGGGAGCTGTTTTTT; j_call: TRBJ2-2; clone_size: -; v_call: TRBV5-1; d_call: -
cdr3_aa: CASINRVGGYTF; cdr3_nt: TGTGCCAGCATCAATAGGGTGGGTGGCTACACCTTC; j_call: TRBJ1-2; clone_size: -; v_call: TRBV5-6; d_call: -
cdr3_aa: CASSLETVRNSPLHF; cdr3_nt: TGCGCCAGCAGCTTGGAGACAGTACGGAATTCACCCCTCCACTTT; j_call: TRBJ1-6; clone_size: -; v_call: TRBV5-1; d_call: -
cdr3_aa: CSVGSSKNTEAFF; cdr3_nt: TGCAGCGTGGGTTCGTCCAAGAACACTGAAGCTTTCTTT; j_call: TRBJ1-1; clone_size: once; v_call: TRBV29-1; d_call: -
cdr3_aa: CASSGSSTDTQYF; cdr3_nt: TGTGCCAGCAGCGGATCTAGCACAGATACGCAGTATTTT; j_call: TRBJ2-3; clone_size: -; v_call: TRBV9; d_call: -
cdr3_aa: CASSEQGYEQYF; cdr3_nt: TGTGCCAGCAGTGAGCAGGGCTACGAGCAGTACTTC; j_call: TRBJ2-7; clone_size: -; v_call: TRBV2; d_call: -
cdr3_aa: CASSRTGENQPQHF; cdr3_nt: TGTGCCAGCAGTCGCACAGGGGAAAATCAGCCCCAGCATTTT; j_call: TRBJ1-5; clone_size: -; v_call: TRBV6-2/TRBV6-3; d_call: TRBD1
cdr3_aa: CASSMLGNQPQHF; cdr3_nt: TGTGCCAGTAGTATGCTGGGCAATCAGCCCCAGCATTTT; j_call: TRBJ1-5; clone_size: once; v_call: TRBV19; d_call: -
cdr3_aa: CASSLGQGSNQPQHF; cdr3_nt: TGTGCCAGCAGTTTGGGACAGGGTAGCAATCAGCCCCAGCATTTT; j_call: TRBJ1-5; clone_size: -; v_call: TRBV27; d_call: TRBD1
cdr3_aa: CASSVDRPETQYF; cdr3_nt: TGTGCCAGCAGCGTAGACAGGCCAGAGACCCAGTACTTC; j_call: TRBJ2-5; clone_size: -; v_call: TRBV9; d_call: -
cdr3_aa: CASSPNPPQGGYGYTF; cdr3_nt: TGTGCCAGTAGCCCCAACCCCCCACAGGGGGGCTATGGCTACACCTTC; j_call: TRBJ1-2; clone_size: -; v_call: TRBV19; d_call: TRBD1
cdr3_aa: CASSLGHSSGNTIYF; cdr3_nt: TGTGCCAGCAGTTTGGGACACTCCTCTGGAAACACCATATATTTT; j_call: TRBJ1-3; clone_size: -; v_call: TRBV28; d_call: -
cdr3_aa: CASSMRTGSGNQPQHF; cdr3_nt: TGTGCCAGCAGCATGAGGACAGGGTCAGGCAATCAGCCCCAGCATTTT; j_call: TRBJ1-5; clone_size: -; v_call: TRBV3-1/TRBV3-2; d_call: TRBD1
cdr3_aa: CASSYPPGQDNEQFF; cdr3_nt: TGTGCCAGCAGTTACCCCCCGGGACAAGACAATGAGCAGTTCTTC; j_call: TRBJ2-1; clone_size: -; v_call: TRBV6-6; d_call: -
cdr3_aa: CASSDQGGTEAFF; cdr3_nt: TGTGCCAGCAGTGACCAGGGCGGTACTGAAGCTTTCTTT; j_call: TRBJ1-1; clone_size: -; v_call: TRBV6-1; d_call: -
cdr3_aa: CASSLAGLGNTDTQYF; cdr3_nt: TGTGCCAGCAGCTTGGCCGGGCTCGGAAACACAGATACGCAGTATTTT; j_call: TRBJ2-3; clone_size: -; v_call: TRBV5-5; d_call: -
cdr3_aa: CASSSDRGNEKLFF; cdr3_nt: TGTGCCAGTAGTTCCGACAGGGGCAATGAAAAACTGTTTTTT; j_call: TRBJ1-4; clone_size: -; v_call: TRBV19; d_call: TRBD1
cdr3_aa: CASSPDREDGYTF; cdr3_nt: TGTGCCAGCTCACCAGACAGGGAGGATGGCTACACCTTC; j_call: TRBJ1-2; clone_size: -; v_call: TRBV18; d_call: TRBD1
cdr3_aa: CASPSGQYGYTF; cdr3_nt: TGTGCCAGCCCCTCGGGGCAGTATGGCTACACCTTC; j_call: TRBJ1-2; clone_size: -; v_call: TRBV12-3/TRBV12-4; d_call: -
cdr3_aa: CATSDFSQRGTGELFF; cdr3_nt: TGTGCCACCAGTGATTTCTCTCAACGTGGGACCGGGGAGCTGTTTTTT; j_call: TRBJ2-2; clone_size: -; v_call: TRBV24-1; d_call: -
cdr3_aa: CASSDGGGTDTQYF; cdr3_nt: TGTGCCAGCAGTGATGGGGGGGGGACAGATACGCAGTATTTT; j_call: TRBJ2-3; clone_size: -; v_call: TRBV6-1; d_call: TRBD2
cdr3_aa: CASSQVPDTSYEQYF; cdr3_nt: TGTGCCAGCAGCCAAGTTCCGGACACCTCCTACGAGCAGTACTTC; j_call: TRBJ2-7; clone_size: -; v_call: TRBV3-1/TRBV3-2; d_call: -
cdr3_aa: CASSFVDHYEQYF; cdr3_nt: TGTGCCAGCAGTTTTGTGGACCACTACGAGCAGTACTTC; j_call: TRBJ2-7; clone_size: -; v_call: TRBV28; d_call: -
cdr3_aa: CASTRTGDDQPQHF; cdr3_nt: TGTGCCAGTACCCGGACAGGGGATGATCAGCCCCAGCATTTT; j_call: TRBJ1-5; clone_size: -; v_call: TRBV19; d_call: TRBD1
cdr3_aa: CASSLGGNTIYF; cdr3_nt: TGTGCCAGCAGTCTAGGGGGAAACACCATATATTTT; j_call: TRBJ1-3; clone_size: few; v_call: TRBV12-3/TRBV12-4; d_call: -
cdr3_aa: CASSTGQGSEKLFF; cdr3_nt: TGTGCCAGCAGCACCGGACAGGGGTCTGAAAAACTGTTTTTT; j_call: TRBJ1-4; clone_size: -; v_call: TRBV9; d_call: TRBD1
cdr3_aa: CASSLSLGQTYEQYF; cdr3_nt: TGTGCCAGCAGCTTAAGTTTGGGACAGACCTACGAGCAGTACTTC; j_call: TRBJ2-7; clone_size: -; v_call: TRBV7-2; d_call: TRBD1
cdr3_aa: CASSDSQSSYEQYF; cdr3_nt: TGTGCCAGCAGTGACTCGCAGAGCTCCTACGAGCAGTACTTC; j_call: TRBJ2-7; clone_size: -; v_call: TRBV6-4; d_call: -
cdr3_aa: CASRPSGQETQYF; cdr3_nt: TGTGCCAGCAGACCTTCAGGCCAAGAGACCCAGTACTTC; j_call: TRBJ2-5; clone_size: -; v_call: TRBV9; d_call: -
cdr3_aa: CASSFRQGFYNEQFF; cdr3_nt: TGTGCCAGCAGTTTCCGGCAGGGATTCTACAATGAGCAGTTCTTC; j_call: TRBJ2-1; clone_size: -; v_call: TRBV27; d_call: -
cdr3_aa: CASSVSGMADTQYF; cdr3_nt: TGTGCCAGCAGCGTGAGCGGGATGGCAGATACGCAGTATTTT; j_call: TRBJ2-3; clone_size: -; v_call: TRBV9; d_call: TRBD2
cdr3_aa: CAISVRDDTGELFF; cdr3_nt: TGTGCCATCAGTGTCCGGGACGACACCGGGGAGCTGTTTTTT; j_call: TRBJ2-2; clone_size: -; v_call: TRBV10-3; d_call: -
cdr3_aa: CASSIGRQPIGNQPQHF; cdr3_nt: TGTGCCAGTAGTATAGGTAGACAGCCGATAGGGAATCAGCCCCAGCATTTT; j_call: TRBJ1-5; clone_size: once; v_call: TRBV19; d_call: -
cdr3_aa: CAARKGGGNSPLHF; cdr3_nt: TGTGCCGCCAGGAAGGGGGGAGGTAATTCACCCCTCCACTTT; j_call: TRBJ1-6; clone_size: -; v_call: TRBV15; d_call: -
cdr3_aa: CASSLAGTSGSYEQYF; cdr3_nt: TGTGCCAGCAGTTTGGCCGGGACTAGCGGTTCCTACGAGCAGTACTTC; j_call: TRBJ2-7; clone_size: once; v_call: TRBV28; d_call: TRBD2
cdr3_aa: CASSSGQPNTEAFF; cdr3_nt: TGTGCCAGCAGTTCGGGACAGCCCAACACTGAAGCTTTCTTT; j_call: TRBJ1-1; clone_size: -; v_call: TRBV28; d_call: TRBD1
cdr3_aa: CASSLEAATEQFF; cdr3_nt: TGTGCCAGCAGCTTAGAGGCTGCAACTGAGCAGTTCTTC; j_call: TRBJ2-1; clone_size: -; v_call: TRBV7-3; d_call: -
cdr3_aa: CSVEDGGGGTEQYF; cdr3_nt: TGCAGCGTTGAAGATGGAGGTGGGGGAACCGAGCAGTACTTC; j_call: TRBJ2-7; clone_size: -; v_call: TRBV29-1; d_call: -
cdr3_aa: CASSFRTGREKLFF; cdr3_nt: TGTGCCAGCAGCTTCAGGACAGGAAGGGAAAAACTGTTTTTT; j_call: TRBJ1-4; clone_size: -; v_call: TRBV3-1/TRBV3-2; d_call: TRBD1
cdr3_aa: CSVGGSDSGRAGEQYF; cdr3_nt: TGCAGCGTTGGCGGGTCCGATAGCGGGAGGGCCGGGGAGCAGTACTTC; j_call: TRBJ2-7; clone_size: -; v_call: TRBV29-1; d_call: TRBD2
cdr3_aa: CASRGPGDGYTF; cdr3_nt: TGTGCCAGTCGCGGACCCGGCGATGGCTACACCTTC; j_call: TRBJ1-2; clone_size: once; v_call: TRBV7-2; d_call: -